This T cell receptor beta chain is drawn from a study of blood T cell repertoires in COVID-19. Whole-study context: Samples came from the United States, Italy and Spain, spanning acute and convalescent COVID-19. From T cells, B-cell-depleted T cells, or PBMCs came the material, which was cDNA or gDNA.

The CDR3 runs 15 residues. With 4 bases removed from V and 6 bases from J, the gap between germline ends came to 19 bases. Per germline, CDR1 SGHRS and CDR2 YFSETQ. Sequencing used immunoSEQ multiplex PCR; TCRdb keeps in-frame clones, though not all of them. This sample has 150,000 to 200,000 clones; 75% to 90% occur once, and the top ten carry approximately 3%. This rearrangement joins TRBV5-1 to TRBJ1-1; maybe TRBD1 (6 bases). What was sequenced was PBMCs or T cells enriched from blood (not recorded which). The sequence derives from a woman aged 55-70 years who had recovered from COVID-19. In DNA, the CDR3 is TGCGCCAGCAGCCCTCGTCCGGGGGAGGGGGCTGAAGCTTTCTTT. Its translation is CASSPRPGEGAEAFF.